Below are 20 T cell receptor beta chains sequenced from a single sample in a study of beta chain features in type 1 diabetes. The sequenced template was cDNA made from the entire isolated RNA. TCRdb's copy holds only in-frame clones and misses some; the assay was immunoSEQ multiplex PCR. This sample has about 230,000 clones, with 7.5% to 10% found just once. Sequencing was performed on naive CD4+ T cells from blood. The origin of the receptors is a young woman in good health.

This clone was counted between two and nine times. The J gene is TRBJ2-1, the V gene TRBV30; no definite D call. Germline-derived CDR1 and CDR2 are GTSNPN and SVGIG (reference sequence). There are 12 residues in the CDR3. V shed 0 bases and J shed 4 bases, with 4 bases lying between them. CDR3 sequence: CAWSVLYNEQFF. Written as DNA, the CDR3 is TGTGCCTGGAGTGTACTATACAATGAGCAGTTCTTC.

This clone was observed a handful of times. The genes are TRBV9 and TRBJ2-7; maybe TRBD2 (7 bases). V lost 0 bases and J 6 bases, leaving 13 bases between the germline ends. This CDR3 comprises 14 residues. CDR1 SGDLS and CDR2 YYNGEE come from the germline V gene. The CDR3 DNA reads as TGTGCCAGCAGCGTAGAGGCAGGGGAGGGCGAGCAGTACTTC. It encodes CASSVEAGEGEQYF.

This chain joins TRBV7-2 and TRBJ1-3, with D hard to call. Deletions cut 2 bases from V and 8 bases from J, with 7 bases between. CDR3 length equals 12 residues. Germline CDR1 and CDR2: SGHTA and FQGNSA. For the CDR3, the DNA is TGTGCCAGCAGCTTACCAACATACACCATATATTTT. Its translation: CASSLPTYTIYF.

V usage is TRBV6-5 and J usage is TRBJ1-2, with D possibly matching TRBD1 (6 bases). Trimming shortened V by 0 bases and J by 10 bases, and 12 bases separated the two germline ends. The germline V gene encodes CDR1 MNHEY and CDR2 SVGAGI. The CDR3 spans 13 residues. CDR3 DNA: TGTGCCAGCAGTTACTCGACAGGCTCGCACTACACCTTC. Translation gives CASSYSTGSHYTF.

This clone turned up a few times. The CDR3 sequence: CSATDTYGYTF. The CDR3 region has the DNA TGCAGTGCTACTGACACCTATGGCTACACCTTC. V gene TRBV20-1 combines with J gene TRBJ1-2; D is undetermined. In germline, CDR1 is DFQATT, CDR2 SNEGSKA (reference sequence). V was clipped by 4 bases and J by 4 bases, with 7 bases between them. The CDR3 runs to 11 residues.

For the CDR3, the DNA is TGTGCCAGCAGCCAGCGGGAAATACTGGATGAGCAGTTCTTC. It encodes CASSQREILDEQFF. The gene calls are TRBV14 and TRBJ2-1; D may be TRBD2 (6 bases). Germline values: CDR1 SGHDN, CDR2 FVKESK. V lost 3 bases and J 8 bases, leaving 14 bases between the germline ends. This CDR3 spans 14 amino acids.

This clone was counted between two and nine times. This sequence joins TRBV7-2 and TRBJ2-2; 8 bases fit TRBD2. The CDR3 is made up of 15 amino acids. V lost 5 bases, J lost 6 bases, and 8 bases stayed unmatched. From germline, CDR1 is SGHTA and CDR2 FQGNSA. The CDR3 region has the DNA TGTGCCAGCAGCCCCCGCAGCGGGAGCCCCGGGGAGCTGTTTTTT. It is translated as CASSPRSGSPGELFF.

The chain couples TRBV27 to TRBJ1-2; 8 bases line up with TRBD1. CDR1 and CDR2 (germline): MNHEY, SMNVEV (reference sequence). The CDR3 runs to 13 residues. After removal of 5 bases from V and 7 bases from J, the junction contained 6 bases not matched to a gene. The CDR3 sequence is CASSPDRGGGYTF. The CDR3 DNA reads TGTGCCAGCAGTCCCGACAGGGGTGGTGGCTACACCTTC.

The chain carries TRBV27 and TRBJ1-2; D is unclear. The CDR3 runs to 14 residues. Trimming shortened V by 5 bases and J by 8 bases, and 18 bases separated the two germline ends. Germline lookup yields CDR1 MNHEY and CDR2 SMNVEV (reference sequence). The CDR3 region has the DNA TGTGCCAGCAGTAGCGGGCTAAAAGGACTGGGCTACACCTTC. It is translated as CASSSGLKGLGYTF.

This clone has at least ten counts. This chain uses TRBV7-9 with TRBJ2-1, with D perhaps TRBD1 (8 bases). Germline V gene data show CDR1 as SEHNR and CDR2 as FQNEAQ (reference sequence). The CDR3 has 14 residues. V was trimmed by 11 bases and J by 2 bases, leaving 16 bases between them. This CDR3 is CAPGGGGTYNEQFF. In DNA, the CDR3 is TGTGCCCCAGGGGGCGGGGGAACCTACAATGAGCAGTTCTTC.

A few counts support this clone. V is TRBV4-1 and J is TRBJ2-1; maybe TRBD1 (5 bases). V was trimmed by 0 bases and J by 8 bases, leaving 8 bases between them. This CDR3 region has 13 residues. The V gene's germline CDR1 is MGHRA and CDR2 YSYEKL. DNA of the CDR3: TGCGCCAGCAGCCAAGATTGGGGCGATGAGCAGTTCTTC. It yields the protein CASSQDWGDEQFF.

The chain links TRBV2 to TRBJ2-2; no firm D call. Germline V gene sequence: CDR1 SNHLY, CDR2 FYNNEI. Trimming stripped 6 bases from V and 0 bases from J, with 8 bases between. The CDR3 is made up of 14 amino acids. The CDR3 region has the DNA TGTGCCAGCAGCCCAGGCGCGAACACCGGGGAGCTGTTTTTT. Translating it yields CASSPGANTGELFF. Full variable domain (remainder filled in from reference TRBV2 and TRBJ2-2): EPEVTQTPSHQVTQMGQEVILRCVPISNHLYFYWYRQILGQKVEFLVSFYNNEISEKSEIFDDQFSVERPDGSNFTLKIRSTKLEDSAMYFCASSPGANTGELFFGEGSRLTVL.

In nucleotides, the CDR3 is TGTGCCAGCAGACGTGACAGGGGATACTCCTACAATGAGCAGTTCTTC. Its translation is CASRRDRGYSYNEQFF. The J gene is TRBJ2-1, the V gene TRBV27; 8 bases match TRBD1. The CDR3 sequence is 16 residues long. J gave up 0 bases and V 6 bases, and 7 bases lay outside the gene matches. CDR1 and CDR2 (germline): MNHEY, SMNVEV (reference sequence).

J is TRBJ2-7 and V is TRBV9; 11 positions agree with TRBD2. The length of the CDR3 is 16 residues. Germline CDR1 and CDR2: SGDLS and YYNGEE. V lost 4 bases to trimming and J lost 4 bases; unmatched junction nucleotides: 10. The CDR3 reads CASSPRQTSGVYEQYF. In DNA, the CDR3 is TGTGCCAGCAGCCCCCGTCAGACTAGCGGGGTTTACGAGCAGTACTTC.

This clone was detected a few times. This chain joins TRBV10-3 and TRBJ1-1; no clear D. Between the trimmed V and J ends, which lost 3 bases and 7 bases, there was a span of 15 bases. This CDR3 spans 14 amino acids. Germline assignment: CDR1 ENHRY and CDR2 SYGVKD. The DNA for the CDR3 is TGTGCCATCAGTGATTCTGAGGCGAGGGTTGAAGCTTTCTTT. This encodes CAISDSEARVEAFF.

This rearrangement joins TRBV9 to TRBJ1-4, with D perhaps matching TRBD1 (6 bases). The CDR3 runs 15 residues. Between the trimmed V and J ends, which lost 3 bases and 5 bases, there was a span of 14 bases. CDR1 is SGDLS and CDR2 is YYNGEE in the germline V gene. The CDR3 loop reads CASSASWGQNEKLFF. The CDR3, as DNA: TGTGCCAGCAGCGCTTCGTGGGGGCAGAATGAAAAACTGTTTTTT.

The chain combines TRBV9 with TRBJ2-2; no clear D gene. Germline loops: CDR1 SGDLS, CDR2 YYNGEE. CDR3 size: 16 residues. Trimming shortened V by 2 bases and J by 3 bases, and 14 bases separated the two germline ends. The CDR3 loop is CASSVRLSPYTGELFF. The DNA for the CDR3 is TGTGCCAGCAGCGTCCGACTCTCACCCTACACCGGGGAGCTGTTTTTT. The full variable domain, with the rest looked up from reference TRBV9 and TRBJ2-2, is DSGVTQTPKHLITATGQRVTLRCSPRSGDLSVYWYQQSLDQGLQFLIQYYNGEERAKGNILERFSAQQFPDLHSELNLSSLELGDSALYFCASSVRLSPYTGELFFGEGSRLTVL.

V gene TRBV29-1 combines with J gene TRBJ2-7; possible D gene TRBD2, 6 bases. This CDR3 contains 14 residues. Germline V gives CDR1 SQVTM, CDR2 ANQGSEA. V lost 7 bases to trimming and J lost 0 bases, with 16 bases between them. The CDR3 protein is CSADTRGSSYEQYF. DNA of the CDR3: TGCAGCGCCGATACCCGGGGGAGCTCCTACGAGCAGTACTTC.

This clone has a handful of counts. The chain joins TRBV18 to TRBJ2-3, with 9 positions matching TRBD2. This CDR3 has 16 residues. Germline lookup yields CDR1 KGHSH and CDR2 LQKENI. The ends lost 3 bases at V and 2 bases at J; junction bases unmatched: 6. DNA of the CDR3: TGTGCCAGCTCACCCGTAGCGGGGGCCTACACAGATACGCAGTATTTT. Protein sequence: CASSPVAGAYTDTQYF.

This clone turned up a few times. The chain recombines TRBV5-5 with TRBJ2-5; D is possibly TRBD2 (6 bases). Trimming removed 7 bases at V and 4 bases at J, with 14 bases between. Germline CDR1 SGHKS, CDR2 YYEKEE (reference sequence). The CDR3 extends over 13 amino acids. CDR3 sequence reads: CASQTEGRETQYF. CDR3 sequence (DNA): TGTGCCAGCCAAACGGAGGGGAGAGAGACCCAGTACTTC.